This T cell receptor beta chain stems from a study of CD8 T cells in Susac syndrome. For the study at large: When their blood was taken, patients with Susac syndrome were therapy-naive, taking corticosteroids, or taking intravenous immunoglobulin alone.

Study results and caveats: In total CD8+ repertoires, approximately 15 Susac-specific public clones were found, and four or five in CD8+ TEMRA repertoires.

The V and J ends lost 6 bases and 1 base respectively, with 12 bases between them. This CDR3 region has 14 residues. Germline lookup yields CDR1 LNHDA and CDR2 SQIVND (reference sequence). With random hexamers, reverse transcription was performed on about 0.5 to 1 ug of RNA. Coverage of TCR beta CDR3 amplification by immunoSEQ multiplex PCR extended to 54 Vbeta and 13 Jbeta. TCRdb ran MiXCR on the immunoSEQ multiplex PCR reads and lists one entry per CDR3 protein. The profile shows 120,000 or so distinct CDR3 sequences, about 95% of them singletons. Sequencing of TCR beta was performed on blood CD8+ and CD4+ T cells. Comments on this clonotype: Its antigen is unidentified.

The TCR sequence derives from a human donor with Susac syndrome. This rearrangement joins TRBV19 to TRBJ1-1, with D possibly being TRBD1 (6 bases). Sequencing used CD8+ T cells from PBMCs. CDR3 residues: CASSHRTANTEAFF. The CDR3 coding sequence is TGTGCCAGTAGCCACCGGACAGCGAACACTGAAGCTTTCTTT.